This passage covers 21 T cell receptor beta chains from one sample sequenced in a study of blood T cell repertoires in COVID-19. Sequenced by immunoSEQ multiplex PCR; TCRdb stores in-frame clones only, minus some. The sample lists around 300,000 clones, 85% occurring once. The sample was PBMCs or T cells enriched from blood (not recorded which). These TCRs come from a woman between 45 and 65 years old who had recovered from COVID-19.

The chain couples TRBV9 to TRBJ1-5; 7 bases align to TRBD1. Per the germline V gene, CDR1 is SGDLS and CDR2 is YYNGEE. Trimming removed 4 bases from V and 4 bases from J; junction bases left unmatched: 8. The CDR3 is 15 residues long. The CDR3 protein is CASSLEGQNNQPQHF. CDR3 nucleotide sequence: TGTGCCAGCAGCCTAGAGGGACAGAATAATCAGCCCCAGCATTTT.

V is TRBV6-5 and J is TRBJ2-2; 9 bases fit TRBD1. From germline, CDR1 is MNHEY and CDR2 SVGAGI. V gave up 7 bases and J gave up 4 bases; unmatched junction bases: 7. This CDR3 spans 15 amino acids. In DNA, the CDR3 is TGTGCCAGCATCGGAAGACAGGGGGTCACCGGGGAGCTGTTTTTT. Translated, it gives CASIGRQGVTGELFF.

This chain joins TRBV7-2 and TRBJ1-5, with 7 bases identical to TRBD1. The V gene end was trimmed by 5 bases and the J gene end by 1 base; junction bases not matched to a gene: 8. Germline V gene sequence: CDR1 SGHTA, CDR2 FQGNSA. The CDR3 covers 16 residues. The CDR3 DNA sequence: TGTGCCAGCAGCCCAGCGACAGGGAGAAGCAATCAGCCCCAGCATTTT. This sequence encodes CASSPATGRSNQPQHF.

The chain employs TRBV2 and TRBJ2-7, with 8 bases identical to TRBD1. Germline loops: CDR1 SNHLY, CDR2 FYNNEI. The CDR3 length is 11 residues. The V gene end was trimmed by 8 bases and the J gene end by 5 bases; junction bases not matched to a gene: 2. The CDR3 loop is CASQTGDEQYF. The CDR3 nucleotides read TGTGCCAGCCAGACAGGGGACGAGCAGTACTTC.

This sequence joins TRBV12-3 or TRBV12-4 and TRBJ2-7; a weak D match, TRBD1 (5 bases). This CDR3 has 13 residues. V lost 5 bases to trimming and J lost 0 bases, with 8 bases between them. CDR3 coding DNA: TGTGCCAGCAGTCTGGACATCTCCTACGAGCAGTACTTC. It is translated as CASSLDISYEQYF.

The chain recombines TRBV19 with TRBJ1-5; TRBD1 agrees at 8 bases. The CDR3 runs to 14 residues. J lost 6 bases, V lost 4 bases, and 5 bases had no gene match. Germline loops: CDR1 LNHDA, CDR2 SQIVND (reference sequence). In nucleotides, the CDR3 is TGTGCCAGTAGTAATACAGGGGGTACTCAGCCCCAGCATTTT. It yields the protein CASSNTGGTQPQHF.

The chain uses TRBV19 and TRBJ1-1; a possible D gene is TRBD1 (5 bases). Looked up from germline, CDR1 is LNHDA and CDR2 is SQIVND (reference sequence). This CDR3 region has 13 residues. Deletions cut 6 bases from V and 0 bases from J, with 8 bases between. The CDR3 DNA is TGTGCCAGTAGGCAGACAGTGAACACTGAAGCTTTCTTT. Translating gives CASRQTVNTEAFF.

The chain employs TRBV23-1 and TRBJ1-4, with D perhaps TRBD1 (5 bases). TRBV23-1 is known as an ORF, though its function is uncertain. V lost 3 bases, J lost 9 bases, and 17 bases lay in between. This CDR3 is built from 15 residues. CDR3: CASSHNRVQGQKLFF. The CDR3 region has the DNA TGCGCCAGCAGTCATAATCGAGTTCAGGGCCAAAAACTGTTTTTT.

This rearrangement joins TRBV18 to TRBJ1-2, with TRBD1 matching over 9 bases. Germline V gene data show CDR1 as KGHSH and CDR2 as LQKENI. This CDR3 is built from 14 residues. V was pared by 5 bases and J by 8 bases, with 9 bases of the junction left unmatched. This CDR3 is CASSSLGQGEGYTF. CDR3 nucleotide sequence: TGTGCCAGCTCATCCCTGGGACAGGGAGAAGGCTACACCTTC.

The gene calls are TRBV29-1 and TRBJ1-2; no clear D gene. Germline V gene data show CDR1 as SQVTM and CDR2 as ANQGSEA. The CDR3 runs 13 residues. Between the trimmed V and J ends, which lost 6 bases and 4 bases, there was a span of 15 bases. CDR3 in amino acids: CSVRSYLSYGYTF. Here the CDR3 DNA reads TGCAGCGTGAGGTCCTACCTCTCCTATGGCTACACCTTC.

The genes are TRBV29-1 and TRBJ1-3; D may be TRBD1 (5 bases). Per germline, CDR1 SQVTM and CDR2 ANQGSEA. Trimming left V 5 bases short and J 1 base short, with 9 bases between. The CDR3 spans 13 residues. The chain's CDR3 is CSVLGGSGNTIYF. CDR3 sequence (DNA): TGCAGCGTTCTCGGGGGATCTGGAAACACCATATATTTT.

V gene TRBV3-1 (or the pseudogene TRBV3-2) combines with J gene TRBJ1-1; 8 nucleotides agree with TRBD1. Germline CDR1 LGHDT, CDR2 YNNKEL (reference sequence). With V trimmed by 4 bases and J by 5 bases, 9 bases remained unmatched. This CDR3 has 15 residues. CDR3 sequence reads: CASSRESTGVTEAFF. The DNA of the CDR3 is TGTGCCAGCAGCCGAGAGTCGACAGGGGTGACTGAAGCTTTCTTT.

The chain joins TRBV7-9 to TRBJ2-1; 7 bases are shared with TRBD1. In germline, CDR1 is SEHNR, CDR2 FQNEAQ (reference sequence). The CDR3 runs 15 residues. The V gene end was trimmed by 4 bases and the J gene end by 2 bases; junction bases not matched to a gene: 5. CDR3 nucleotide sequence: TGTGCCAGCAGCTCCCACAGGGGCCCCTACAATGAGCAGTTCTTC. Amino acids: CASSSHRGPYNEQFF.

This sequence joins TRBV28 and TRBJ2-1; perhaps TRBD1 as D (6 bases). Germline lookup yields CDR1 MDHEN and CDR2 SYDVKM. V was trimmed by 3 bases and J by 0 bases, leaving 21 bases between them. The CDR3 has 19 amino acids. The DNA of the CDR3 is TGTGCCAGCAGTTTCCCCCTCGACAGGTTAAAGAGCTCCTACAATGAGCAGTTCTTC. This codes for CASSFPLDRLKSSYNEQFF.

The table lists this clone with a few counts. The chain combines TRBV3-1 (or the pseudogene TRBV3-2) with TRBJ2-2; D is possibly TRBD2 (5 bases). The CDR3 is 13 residues long. Germline assignment: CDR1 LGHDT and CDR2 YNNKEL (reference sequence). V was shortened by 4 bases and J by 6 bases, with 9 bases between the two germline ends. The CDR3 bases are TGTGCCAGCAGCCCCGGGGAAGCCGGGGAGCTGTTTTTT. Translation gives CASSPGEAGELFF.

The rearrangement joins TRBV14 to TRBJ2-3; D remains unclear. CDR1 SGHDN and CDR2 FVKESK come from the germline V gene. Trimming left V 1 base short and J 4 bases short, with 12 bases between. The CDR3 is made up of 15 amino acids. The DNA of the CDR3 is TGTGCCAGCAGCCAAGGAAGCGCGTCGTCAGATACGCAGTATTTT. It yields the protein CASSQGSASSDTQYF.

The chain recombines TRBV6-5 with TRBJ2-6; D not certain. With 7 bases removed from V and 7 bases from J, the gap between germline ends came to 14 bases. This CDR3 is built from 14 residues. Germline CDR1 reads MNHEY; CDR2 reads SVGAGI. The CDR3 reads CASTDRSIANVLTF. The DNA for the CDR3 is TGTGCCAGCACCGATCGATCTATCGCCAACGTCCTGACTTTC.

The chain combines TRBV6-1 with TRBJ1-5; D may be TRBD1 (5 bases). V was shortened by 1 base and J by 7 bases, with 11 bases between the two germline ends. Germline loops: CDR1 MNHNS, CDR2 SASEGT. This CDR3 has 14 residues. The CDR3 region is CASSEVGTWQPQHF. As DNA, the CDR3 is TGTGCCAGCAGTGAAGTGGGGACTTGGCAGCCCCAGCATTTT.

J is TRBJ1-5 and V is TRBV28; 7 bases are a match to TRBD1. Germline CDR1 is MDHEN and CDR2 is SYDVKM. With V trimmed by 4 bases and J by 3 bases, 6 bases remained unmatched. CDR3 length: 15 amino acids. This CDR3 reads CASSSRDSPNQPQHF. The DNA for the CDR3 is TGTGCCAGCAGTTCCAGGGACAGCCCCAATCAGCCCCAGCATTTT.

The chain carries TRBV10-1 and TRBJ2-2, with 14 bases fitting TRBD2. V gave up 5 bases and J gave up 1 base; unmatched junction bases: 6. This CDR3 spans 18 amino acids. Germline-derived CDR1 and CDR2 are WNHNN and SYGVQD (reference sequence). The CDR3 sequence: CASSLGLAGALNTGELFF. DNA of the CDR3: TGCGCCAGCAGTTTGGGACTAGCGGGAGCCTTGAACACCGGGGAGCTGTTTTTT.

The chain joins TRBV29-1 to TRBJ2-3; tentatively, D is TRBD2 (5 bases). CDR1 is SQVTM, CDR2 ANQGSEA, per germline. This CDR3 contains 14 residues. V lost 2 bases, J lost 6 bases, and 15 bases lay in between. The DNA of the CDR3 is TGCAGCGTTGAATTTGGTACTAGAACCGATACGCAGTATTTT. This translates into CSVEFGTRTDTQYF.